Detailed here is one TCR beta chain. The data stem from a study of blood T cell repertoires in COVID-19. Study-wide context: There were acute and convalescent COVID-19 samples, and they came from the United States, Italy and Spain. The cDNA or gDNA used as material had been derived from T cells, B-cell-depleted T cells, or PBMCs.

As processed by the authors: Estimation of nucleated cell counts was performed using reference gene primer amplification. Using immunoSEQ multiplex PCR, the repertoire was profiled, and TCRdb retains in-frame clones only, with some absent. Clonal size and the V and J genes are those of that table, whereas D and trimming came from the DNA. The data hold approximately 150,000 clones, with under 90% observed a single time. This receptor was taken from a man in his 70s who had recovered from COVID-19. Sequenced: peripheral blood.

The DNA for the CDR3 is TGTGCCAGCAGCTCCACAGCTAGCACAGATACGCAGTATTTT. Translated: CASSSTASTDTQYF. The chain links TRBV7-9 to TRBJ2-3; D uncertain. V was trimmed by 4 bases and J by 0 bases, leaving 8 bases between them. The CDR3 runs 14 residues. The germline CDR1 and CDR2 sequences are SEHNR and FQNEAQ (reference sequence).